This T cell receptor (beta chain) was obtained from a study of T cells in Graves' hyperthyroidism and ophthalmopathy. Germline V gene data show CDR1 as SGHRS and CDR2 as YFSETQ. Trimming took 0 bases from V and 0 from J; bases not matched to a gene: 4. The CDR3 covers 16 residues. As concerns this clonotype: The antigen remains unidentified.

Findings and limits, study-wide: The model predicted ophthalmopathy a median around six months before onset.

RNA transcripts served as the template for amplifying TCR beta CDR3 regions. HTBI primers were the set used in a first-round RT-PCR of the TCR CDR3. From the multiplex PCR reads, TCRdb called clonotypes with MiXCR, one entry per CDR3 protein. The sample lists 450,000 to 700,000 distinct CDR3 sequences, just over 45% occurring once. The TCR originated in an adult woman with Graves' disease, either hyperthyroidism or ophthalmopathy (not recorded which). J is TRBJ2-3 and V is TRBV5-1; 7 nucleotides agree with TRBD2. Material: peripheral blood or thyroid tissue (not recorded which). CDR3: CASSLGLAASTDTQYF. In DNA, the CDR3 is TGCGCCAGCAGCTTGGGGCTAGCGGCTAGCACAGATACGCAGTATTTT.